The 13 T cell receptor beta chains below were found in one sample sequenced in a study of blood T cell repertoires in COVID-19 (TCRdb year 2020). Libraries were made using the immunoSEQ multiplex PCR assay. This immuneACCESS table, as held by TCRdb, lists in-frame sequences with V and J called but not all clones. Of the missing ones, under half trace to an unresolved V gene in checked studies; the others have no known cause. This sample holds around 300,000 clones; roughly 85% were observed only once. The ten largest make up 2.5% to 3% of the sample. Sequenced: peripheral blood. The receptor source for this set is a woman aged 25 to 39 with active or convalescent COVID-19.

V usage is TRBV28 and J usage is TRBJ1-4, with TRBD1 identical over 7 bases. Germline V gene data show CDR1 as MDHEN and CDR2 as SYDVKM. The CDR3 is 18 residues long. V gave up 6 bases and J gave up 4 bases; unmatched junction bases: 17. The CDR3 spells CASSLLTPQGPGNEKLFF. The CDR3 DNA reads TGTGCCAGCAGCCTCCTTACACCACAGGGGCCCGGTAATGAAAAACTGTTTTTT.

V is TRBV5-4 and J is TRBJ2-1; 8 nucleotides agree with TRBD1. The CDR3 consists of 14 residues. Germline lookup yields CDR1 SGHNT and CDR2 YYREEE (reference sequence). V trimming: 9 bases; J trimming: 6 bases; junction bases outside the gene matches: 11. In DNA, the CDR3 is TGTGCCATCCAGAGACAGGGGATAGGCAATGAGCAGTTCTTC. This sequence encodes CAIQRQGIGNEQFF. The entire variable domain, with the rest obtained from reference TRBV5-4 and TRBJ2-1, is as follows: ETGVTQSPTHLIKTRGQQVTLRCSSQSGHNTVSWYQQALGQGPQFIFQYYREEENGRGNFPPRFSGLQFPNYSSELNVNALELDDSALYLCAIQRQGIGNEQFFGPGTRLTVL.

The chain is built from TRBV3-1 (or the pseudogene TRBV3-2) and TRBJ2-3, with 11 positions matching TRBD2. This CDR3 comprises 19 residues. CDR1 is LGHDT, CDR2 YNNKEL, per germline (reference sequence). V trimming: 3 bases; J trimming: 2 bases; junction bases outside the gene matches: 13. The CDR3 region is CASSQGPILAGADTDTQYF. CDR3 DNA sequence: TGTGCCAGCAGCCAGGGGCCGATACTAGCGGGGGCCGACACAGATACGCAGTATTTT.

CDR3 DNA sequence: TGTGCCAGCAGCCCCTCCGTCGGGGATCAGCCCCAGCATTTT. The encoded protein is CASSPSVGDQPQHF. This rearrangement joins TRBV7-2 to TRBJ1-5; the D is unclear. V dropped 5 bases and J dropped 5 bases, with 13 bases sitting between them. Germline lookup yields CDR1 SGHTA and CDR2 FQGNSA. The CDR3 is 14 amino acids.

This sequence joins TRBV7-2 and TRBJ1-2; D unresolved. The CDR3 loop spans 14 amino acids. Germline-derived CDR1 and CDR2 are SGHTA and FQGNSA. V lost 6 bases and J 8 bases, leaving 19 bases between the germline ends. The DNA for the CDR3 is TGTGCCAGCAGTCCTCGAGTCGGGGTAGGGGGCTACACCTTC. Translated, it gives CASSPRVGVGGYTF.

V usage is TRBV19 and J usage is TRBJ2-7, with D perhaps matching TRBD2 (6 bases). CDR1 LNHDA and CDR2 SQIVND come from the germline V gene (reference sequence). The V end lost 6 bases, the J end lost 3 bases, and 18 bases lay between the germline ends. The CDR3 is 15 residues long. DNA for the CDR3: TGTGCCAGTAGCCCTGGAGGGGACTTCTACTACGAGCAGTACTTC. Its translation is CASSPGGDFYYEQYF.

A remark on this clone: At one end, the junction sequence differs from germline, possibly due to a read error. This CDR3 reads CAASRDTPRTGNTIYF. The CDR3 nucleotides are TGTGCCGCCAGCAGGGACACCCCGAGGACTGGAAACACCATATATTTT. The chain has TRBV15 and TRBJ1-3; weak D call: TRBD1 (6 bases). This CDR3 contains 16 residues. Germline CDR1 and CDR2: LNHNV and YYDKDF (reference sequence).

CDR3 residues: CASSVGQGALNTEAFF. DNA of the CDR3: TGTGCCAGCAGCGTAGGTCAGGGGGCCTTGAACACTGAAGCTTTCTTT. The rearrangement links TRBV9 to TRBJ1-1; TRBD1 agrees at 8 bases. J gave up 0 bases and V 0 bases, and 4 bases lay outside the gene matches. The CDR3 has 16 residues. CDR1 SGDLS and CDR2 YYNGEE come from the germline V gene.

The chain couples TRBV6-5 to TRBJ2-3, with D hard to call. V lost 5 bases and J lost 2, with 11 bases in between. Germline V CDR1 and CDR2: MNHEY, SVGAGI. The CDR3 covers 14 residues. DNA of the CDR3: TGTGCCAGCAGTCGAGTAAAGAACACAGATACGCAGTATTTT. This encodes CASSRVKNTDTQYF.

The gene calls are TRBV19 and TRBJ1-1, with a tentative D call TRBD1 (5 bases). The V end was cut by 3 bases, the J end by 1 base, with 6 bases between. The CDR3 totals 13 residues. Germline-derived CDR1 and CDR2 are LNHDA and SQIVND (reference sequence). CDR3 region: CASSMDTNTEAFF. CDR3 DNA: TGTGCCAGTAGTATGGACACGAACACTGAAGCTTTCTTT.

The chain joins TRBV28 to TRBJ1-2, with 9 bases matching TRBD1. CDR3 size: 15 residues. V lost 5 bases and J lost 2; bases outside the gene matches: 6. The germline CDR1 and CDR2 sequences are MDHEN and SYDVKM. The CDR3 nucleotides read TGTGCCAGCAGTCAACAGGGGGCGTCGAACTATGGCTACACCTTC. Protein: CASSQQGASNYGYTF.

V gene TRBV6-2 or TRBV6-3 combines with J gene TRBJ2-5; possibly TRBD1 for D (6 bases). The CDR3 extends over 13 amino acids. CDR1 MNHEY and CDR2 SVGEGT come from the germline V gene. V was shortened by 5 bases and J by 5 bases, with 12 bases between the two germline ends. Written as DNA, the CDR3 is TGTGCCAGCAGTAGGGGGAATACGGAGACCCAGTACTTC. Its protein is CASSRGNTETQYF.

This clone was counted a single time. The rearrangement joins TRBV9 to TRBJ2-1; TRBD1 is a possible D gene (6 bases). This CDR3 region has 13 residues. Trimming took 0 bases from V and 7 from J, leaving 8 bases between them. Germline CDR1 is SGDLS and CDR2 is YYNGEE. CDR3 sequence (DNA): TGTGCCAGCAGCGTAGAAACAGGGAATGAGCAGTTCTTC. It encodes CASSVETGNEQFF.